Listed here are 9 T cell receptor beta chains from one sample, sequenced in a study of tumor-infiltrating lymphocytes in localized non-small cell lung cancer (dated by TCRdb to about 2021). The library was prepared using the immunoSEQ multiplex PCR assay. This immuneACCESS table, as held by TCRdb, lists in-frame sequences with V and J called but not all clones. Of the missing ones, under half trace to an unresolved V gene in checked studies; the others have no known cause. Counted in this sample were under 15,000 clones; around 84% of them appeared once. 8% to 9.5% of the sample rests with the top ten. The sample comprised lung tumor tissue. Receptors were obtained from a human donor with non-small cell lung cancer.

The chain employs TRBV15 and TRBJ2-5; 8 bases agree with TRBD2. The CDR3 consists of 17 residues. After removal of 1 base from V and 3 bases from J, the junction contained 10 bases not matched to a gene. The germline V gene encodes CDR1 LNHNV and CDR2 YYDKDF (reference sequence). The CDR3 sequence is CATSRVGLAGLKETQYF. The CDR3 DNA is TGTGCCACCAGCAGAGTGGGGCTAGCGGGCTTAAAAGAGACCCAGTACTTC.

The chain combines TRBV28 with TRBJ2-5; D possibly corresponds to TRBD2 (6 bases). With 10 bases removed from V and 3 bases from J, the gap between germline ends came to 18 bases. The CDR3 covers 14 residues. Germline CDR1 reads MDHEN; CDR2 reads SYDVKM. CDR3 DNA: TGTGCCACCCTCATGGGAGGAAACGAAGAGACCCAGTACTTC. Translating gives CATLMGGNEETQYF.

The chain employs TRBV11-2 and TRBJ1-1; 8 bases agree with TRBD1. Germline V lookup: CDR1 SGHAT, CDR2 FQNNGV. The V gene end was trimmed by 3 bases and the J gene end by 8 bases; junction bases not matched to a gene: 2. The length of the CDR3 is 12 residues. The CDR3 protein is CASSLDRVEAFF. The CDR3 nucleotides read TGTGCCAGCAGCTTGGACAGGGTGGAAGCTTTCTTT.

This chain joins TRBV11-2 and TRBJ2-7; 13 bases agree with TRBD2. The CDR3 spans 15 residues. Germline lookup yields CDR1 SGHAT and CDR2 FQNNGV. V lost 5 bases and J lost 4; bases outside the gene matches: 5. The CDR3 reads CASSPRGLAGYEQYF. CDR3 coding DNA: TGTGCCAGCAGCCCGAGGGGACTAGCGGGATACGAGCAGTACTTC.

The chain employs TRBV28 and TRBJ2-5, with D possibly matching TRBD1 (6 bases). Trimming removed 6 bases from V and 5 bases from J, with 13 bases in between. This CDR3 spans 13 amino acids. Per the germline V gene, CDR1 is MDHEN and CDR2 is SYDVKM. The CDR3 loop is CASRATGEETQYF. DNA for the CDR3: TGTGCCAGCAGGGCGACAGGAGAGGAGACCCAGTACTTC.

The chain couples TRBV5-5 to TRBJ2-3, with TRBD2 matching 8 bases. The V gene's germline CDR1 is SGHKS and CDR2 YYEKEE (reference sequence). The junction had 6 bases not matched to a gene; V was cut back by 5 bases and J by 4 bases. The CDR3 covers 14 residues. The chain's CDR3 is CASRRREVADTQYF. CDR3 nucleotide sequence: TGTGCCAGCAGGCGGCGGGAGGTGGCAGATACGCAGTATTTT.

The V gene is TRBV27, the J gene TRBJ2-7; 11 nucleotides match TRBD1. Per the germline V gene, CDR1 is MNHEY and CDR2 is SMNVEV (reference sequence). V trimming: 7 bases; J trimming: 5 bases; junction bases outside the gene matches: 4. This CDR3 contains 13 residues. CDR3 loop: CASKRTGGNEQYF. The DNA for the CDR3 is TGTGCCAGCAAACGGACAGGGGGCAACGAGCAGTACTTC.

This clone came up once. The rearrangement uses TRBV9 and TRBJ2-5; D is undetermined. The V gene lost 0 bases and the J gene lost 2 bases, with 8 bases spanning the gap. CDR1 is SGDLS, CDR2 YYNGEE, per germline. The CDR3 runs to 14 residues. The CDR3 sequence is CASSVEVGQETQYF. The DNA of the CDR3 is TGTGCCAGCAGCGTAGAAGTAGGGCAAGAGACCCAGTACTTC.

CDR3 DNA: TGCGCCAGCAGTCCCGGGAGGAGGTCCCAAGAGACCCAGTACTTC. Its protein product is CASSPGRRSQETQYF. The gene calls are TRBV4-1 and TRBJ2-5; 7 bases fit TRBD2. CDR3 length: 15 amino acids. CDR1 and CDR2 from the germline V gene are MGHRA and YSYEKL. V was clipped by 6 bases and J by 1 base; unmatched bases: 8.